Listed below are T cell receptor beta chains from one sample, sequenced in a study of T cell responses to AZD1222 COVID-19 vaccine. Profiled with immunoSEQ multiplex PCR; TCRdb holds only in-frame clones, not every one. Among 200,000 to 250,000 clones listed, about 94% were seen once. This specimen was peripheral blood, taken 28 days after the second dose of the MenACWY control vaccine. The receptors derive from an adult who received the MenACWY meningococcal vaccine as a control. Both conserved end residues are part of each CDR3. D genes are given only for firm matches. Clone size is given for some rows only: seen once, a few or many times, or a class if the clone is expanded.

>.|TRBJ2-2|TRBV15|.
TGTGCCACCAGCAGAGCTGGGAGCACCGGGGAGCTGTTTTTT
CATSRAGSTGELFF
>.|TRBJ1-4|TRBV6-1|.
TGTGCCAGCAGTGAAGCCAGGGACATCGATGAAAAACTGTTTTTT
CASSEARDIDEKLFF
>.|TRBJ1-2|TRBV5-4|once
TGTGCCAGCAGCTCCTGGTCCACGCCCTATGGCTACACCTTC
CASSSWSTPYGYTF
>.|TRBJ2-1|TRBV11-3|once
TGTGCCAGCAGCTTGGCCATAAGGGGTGAGCAGTTCTTC
CASSLAIRGEQFF
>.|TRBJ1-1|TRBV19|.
TGTGCCAGTAGTGCCGAGACCGTGAACACTGAAGCTTTCTTT
CASSAETVNTEAFF
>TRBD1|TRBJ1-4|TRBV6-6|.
TGTGCCAGCAGCCAAGACAGGGTTGGAGCTGAAAAACTGTTTTTT
CASSQDRVGAEKLFF
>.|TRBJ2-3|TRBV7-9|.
TGTGCCAGCAGCCCTATTGGGGGGGGCCCGGATACGCAGTATTTT
CASSPIGGGPDTQYF
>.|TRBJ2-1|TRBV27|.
TGTGCCAGCAGTTTAAGGAGTTACAATGAGCAGTTCTTC
CASSLRSYNEQFF
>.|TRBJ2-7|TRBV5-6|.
TGTGCCAGCAGCTTGCCGACACGGTCCCTCCACGAGCAGTACTTC
CASSLPTRSLHEQYF
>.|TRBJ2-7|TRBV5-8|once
TGTGCCAGCAGCTCTTACCACGAGCAGTACTTC
CASSSYHEQYF
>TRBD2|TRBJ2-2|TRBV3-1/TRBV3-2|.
TGTGCCAGCAGCCAAGATAGGAGGACTAGCCTTTCCGCCTTATCGCCCGGGGAGCTGTTTTTT
CASSQDRRTSLSALSPGELFF
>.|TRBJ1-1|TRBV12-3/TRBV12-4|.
TGTGCCAGCAGCGCCTCGGGGGGCGAAGCTTTCTTT
CASSASGGEAFF
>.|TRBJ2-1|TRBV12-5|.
TGTGCTAGTGGTTTGGTAAACGCGGGCGAGCAGTTCTTC
CASGLVNAGEQFF
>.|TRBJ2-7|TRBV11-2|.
TGTGCCAGCAGCTTAACTCTCGGTGGACTCTCCTACGAGCAGTACTTC
CASSLTLGGLSYEQYF
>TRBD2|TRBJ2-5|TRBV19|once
TGTGCCAGTAGTGCAGAGTCCGGGGGGACTGGCGGGACCCAGTACTTC
CASSAESGGTGGTQYF
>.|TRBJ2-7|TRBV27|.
TGTGCCAGCAGTTTCGGTCGGGACGGCTACGAGCAGTACTTC
CASSFGRDGYEQYF
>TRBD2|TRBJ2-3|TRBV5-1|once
TGCGCCAGCAGCTTGACTAGCGTCACAGATACGCAGTATTTT
CASSLTSVTDTQYF
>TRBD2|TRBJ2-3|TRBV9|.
TGTGCCAGCAGCGTTAGCGGGGGGCTAGATACGCAGTATTTT
CASSVSGGLDTQYF
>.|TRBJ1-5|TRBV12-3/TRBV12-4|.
TGTGCCAGCACCCTTTCGGGTCAGCCCCAGCATTTT
CASTLSGQPQHF
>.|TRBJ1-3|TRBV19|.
TGTGCCAGTAGTCCGGGGGTTATCGGAAACACCATATATTTT
CASSPGVIGNTIYF
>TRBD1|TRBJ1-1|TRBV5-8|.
TGTGCCAGCAACAGGGGGGGACCCACTGAAGCTTTCTTT
CASNRGGPTEAFF
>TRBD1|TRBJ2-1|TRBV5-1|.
TGCGCCAGCAGCGGATCAACAGGGGGCAGTGAGCAGTTCTTC
CASSGSTGGSEQFF
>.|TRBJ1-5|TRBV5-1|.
TGCGCCAGCAGTGAGAGGGTTGGTCAGCCCCAGCATTTT
CASSERVGQPQHF
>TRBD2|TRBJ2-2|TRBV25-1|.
TGTGCCAGCAGGGGGGGGACTAGCGACACCGGGGAGCTGTTTTTT
CASRGGTSDTGELFF
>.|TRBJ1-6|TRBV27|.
TGTGCCAGCACCTTCGGGGGGGGAAATTCACCCCTCCACTTT
CASTFGGGNSPLHF
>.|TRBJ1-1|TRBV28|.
TGTGCCAGCAGTACCCCAGGCAACACTGAAGCTTTCTTT
CASSTPGNTEAFF